The clone carrying this TCR beta chain appeared a few times. Primers used in a second PCR of roughly 6 to 12 cycles were a sample-barcoded 5' primer and a J-beta primer mix. Each cDNA molecule was tagged by a template-switch adaptor that had 12 random nucleotides. TCRdb called the 5' RACE reads again in MiXCR, with one record for every CDR3 protein. The sample shows about 830,000 distinct CDR3 sequences, 58% of them seen only once. Isolation recovered at least 6 million PBMCs from every sample. This entry is derived from a study of blood T cells in healthy people across ages. Study as a whole: Capture by template switching was about one barcoded beta molecule per two T cells.

Germline loops: CDR1 SQVTM, CDR2 ANQGSEA. The CDR3 covers 15 residues. The V end was cut by 5 bases, the J end by 0 bases, with 14 bases between. This receptor was taken from a man aged 25-45 years in good health. The rearrangement uses TRBV29-1 and TRBJ2-1; D possibly uses TRBD1 or TRBD2 (5 bases each). The sequenced sample consisted of blood. CDR3 in DNA: TGCAGCGTTATAATGGGGGAGAACTCCTACAATGAGCAGTTCTTC. Its translation: CSVIMGENSYNEQFF.